The 30 T cell receptor beta chains below all came from one sample that was sequenced in a study of blood T cell repertoires in COVID-19. This table comes from immunoSEQ multiplex PCR, and its TCRdb copy is limited to in-frame clones, with some not included. The sample includes approximately 150,000 clones, about 83% seen only once; the top ten take approximately 2.6%. Sequencing used peripheral blood. The receptors were gathered from an elderly woman with COVID-19, enrolled during active disease.

The chain uses TRBV18 and TRBJ2-7; D is possibly TRBD1 (5 bases). Trimming took 1 base from V and 3 from J, leaving 13 bases between them. Germline assignment: CDR1 KGHSH and CDR2 LQKENI. The CDR3 is 15 residues long. The CDR3 bases are TGTGCCAGCTCACCACGGTCTAGGGGCGGCTACGAGCAGTACTTC. Its protein product is CASSPRSRGGYEQYF.

The chain joins TRBV20-1 to TRBJ1-5; no reliable D call. CDR1 is DFQATT and CDR2 is SNEGSKA in the germline V gene (reference sequence). This CDR3 contains 15 residues. V shed 3 bases and J shed 3 bases, with 15 bases lying between them. CDR3 in amino acids: CSASRWGDINQPQHF. The DNA for the CDR3 is TGCAGTGCTAGTCGCTGGGGAGACATCAATCAGCCCCAGCATTTT.

The chain employs TRBV27 and TRBJ1-6; a possible D gene is TRBD1 (6 bases). The CDR3 runs 14 residues. V was shortened by 3 bases and J by 3 bases, with 6 bases between the two germline ends. Germline V gene sequence: CDR1 MNHEY, CDR2 SMNVEV (reference sequence). The CDR3 DNA sequence: TGTGCCAGCAGTTTCAGGGGCTATAATTCACCCCTCCACTTT. The encoded protein is CASSFRGYNSPLHF.

The chain recombines TRBV15 with TRBJ2-1, with 11 bases aligning to TRBD2. The junction had 5 bases not matched to a gene; V was cut back by 6 bases and J by 1 base. This CDR3 has 16 amino acids. Germline CDR1 reads LNHNV; CDR2 reads YYDKDF (reference sequence). The CDR3 DNA sequence: TGTGCCACCAGAAGTACTAGCGGGAGTTCCTACAATGAGCAGTTCTTC. Translating it yields CATRSTSGSSYNEQFF.

The chain has TRBV27 and TRBJ1-5; D perhaps matches TRBD1 (5 bases). The ends were cut back, 7 bases at V and 1 base at J, with 11 bases in the middle. CDR1 is MNHEY, CDR2 SMNVEV, per germline (reference sequence). This CDR3 spans 14 amino acids. The CDR3 DNA is TGTGCCAGCACCTCTGCAGGGAGCAATCAGCCCCAGCATTTT. It specifies CASTSAGSNQPQHF.

The V gene is TRBV29-1, the J gene TRBJ1-5; the D gene is possibly TRBD1 (5 bases). The V gene lost 6 bases and the J gene lost 4 bases, with 10 bases spanning the gap. The CDR3 spans 12 residues. Germline lookup yields CDR1 SQVTM and CDR2 ANQGSEA. CDR3 coding DNA: TGCAGCGTCAGACAGCGTAATCAGCCCCAGCATTTT. Amino acids: CSVRQRNQPQHF.

This chain uses TRBV19 with TRBJ2-5; D call uncertain. Trimming took 5 bases from V and 5 from J, leaving 6 bases between them. The CDR3 is 11 amino acids. In germline, CDR1 is LNHDA, CDR2 SQIVND (reference sequence). Here the CDR3 DNA reads TGTGCCAGTAGTTCCGGTGAGACCCAGTACTTC. Encoded protein: CASSSGETQYF. The full variable domain, rest sourced from reference TRBV19 and TRBJ2-5, is DGGITQSPKYLFRKEGQNVTLSCEQNLNHDAMYWYRQDPGQGLRLIYYSQIVNDFQKGDIAEGYSVSREKKESFPLTVTSAQKNPTAFYLCASSSGETQYFGPGTRLLVL.

V gene TRBV30 combines with J gene TRBJ2-4; the D gene is possibly TRBD2 (6 bases). V shed 6 bases and J shed 7 bases, with 16 bases lying between them. This CDR3 is built from 13 residues. CDR1 and CDR2 (germline): GTSNPN, SVGIG (reference sequence). CDR3 sequence: CACATSSRNIQYF. The CDR3 DNA reads as TGTGCCTGTGCGACTAGTTCCCGGAACATTCAGTACTTC.

This clone appeared a few times. The V gene is TRBV5-8, the J gene TRBJ2-1; the match to TRBD2 covers 15 bases. The CDR3 has 18 residues. CDR1 SGHTS and CDR2 YDEGEE come from the germline V gene. V was pared by 4 bases and J by 0 bases, with 5 bases of the junction left unmatched. The CDR3 protein is CASSGGLAGGSSYNEQFF. Written as DNA, the CDR3 is TGTGCCAGCAGCGGGGGACTAGCGGGGGGAAGCTCCTACAATGAGCAGTTCTTC.

V and J are TRBV27 and TRBJ1-5, with D perhaps matching TRBD1 (5 bases). V lost 6 bases, J lost 9 bases, and 12 bases lay in between. This CDR3 is 12 amino acids long. Germline V lookup: CDR1 MNHEY, CDR2 SMNVEV (reference sequence). The CDR3, as DNA: TGTGCCAGCAGACCAGGGCTCGGGCCCCAGCATTTT. The encoded protein is CASRPGLGPQHF.

This clone came up a few times. J is TRBJ2-3 and V is TRBV29-1, with D uncertain. In germline, CDR1 is SQVTM, CDR2 ANQGSEA. CDR3 length equals 12 residues. Trimming removed 7 bases at V and 4 bases at J, with 12 bases between. The CDR3, as DNA: TGCAGCGCTATTGAAATAGCAGATACGCAGTATTTT. Its translation: CSAIEIADTQYF.

In the case of this clone: Distinct nucleotide sequences in the sample also encode this CDR3. The V and J genes are TRBV18 and TRBJ2-3; TRBD2 matches at 7 bases. V was pared by 5 bases and J by 0 bases, with 5 bases of the junction left unmatched. CDR1 KGHSH and CDR2 LQKENI come from the germline V gene. This CDR3 has 15 amino acids. As DNA, the CDR3 is TGTGCCAGCTCAGGGCTAGCGGCTAGCACAGATACGCAGTATTTT. This gives the protein CASSGLAASTDTQYF.

The chain has TRBV7-2 and TRBJ2-1; 8 nucleotides line up with TRBD2. Trimming at V came to 7 bases and at J to 6 bases, leaving 23 bases not matched to a gene. There are 19 residues in the CDR3. The germline CDR1 and CDR2 sequences are SGHTA and FQGNSA. The CDR3 is CASTPRSGLGRVVVNEQFF. DNA of the CDR3: TGTGCCAGCACCCCAAGGTCGGGACTAGGTAGAGTAGTTGTCAATGAGCAGTTCTTC.

This clone came up a few times. The gene calls are TRBV21-1 and TRBJ1-2; the DNA was not used to check the table's D call, TRBD1. TRBV21-1 is a pseudogene locus. The CDR3 spans 18 residues. The CDR3 here is CASSKRGTGHIAGYGYTF. The CDR3 nucleotides read TGTGCCAGCAGCAAACGGGGGACAGGGCATATCGCGGGCTATGGCTACACCTTC.

The rearrangement uses TRBV5-1 and TRBJ1-2; D remains ambiguous. The V end lost 0 bases, the J end lost 4 bases, and 7 bases lay between the germline ends. CDR1 is SGHRS, CDR2 YFSETQ, per germline. The CDR3 runs 13 residues. CDR3 loop: CASSLGAGYGYTF. CDR3 DNA sequence: TGCGCCAGCAGCTTGGGGGCTGGCTATGGCTACACCTTC.

This chain connects TRBV6-5 to TRBJ2-2; D is uncertain. There are 14 residues in the CDR3. V lost 0 bases to trimming and J lost 6 bases, with 8 bases between them. Germline CDR1 is MNHEY and CDR2 is SVGAGI. In DNA form, the CDR3 reads TGTGCCAGCAGTTACTCCCCCCAGGCCGGGGAGCTGTTTTTT. Its protein product is CASSYSPQAGELFF.

The J gene is TRBJ2-2, the V gene TRBV21-1; no check of the table's D call, TRBD1, against the DNA was made. TRBV21-1 is a documented pseudogene. The CDR3 has 16 amino acids. Written as DNA, the CDR3 is TGTGCCAGAAGGGAGCAGGGGGCGCCTTTAACCGGGGAGCTGTTTTTT. This gives the protein CARREQGAPLTGELFF.

The genes are TRBV5-6 and TRBJ2-7, with a weak D call TRBD1 (6 bases). The germline gives CDR1 SGHDT, CDR2 YYEEEE. With 4 bases removed from V and 3 bases from J, the gap between germline ends came to 11 bases. The CDR3 consists of 13 residues. CDR3: CASSPGTNYEQYF. CDR3 DNA: TGTGCCAGCAGCCCCGGGACAAACTACGAGCAGTACTTC.

The CDR3 DNA sequence: TGTGCCAGCTCACCAGTCTGGCAGGGGGCTAACTACGAGCAGTACTTC. Residues: CASSPVWQGANYEQYF. The chain links TRBV18 to TRBJ2-7; 8 bases fit TRBD1. CDR1 is KGHSH and CDR2 is LQKENI in the germline V gene. The ends lost 2 bases at V and 3 bases at J; junction bases unmatched: 9. The CDR3 has 16 amino acids.

The chain combines TRBV27 with TRBJ1-1; 8 bases are a match to TRBD1. There are 16 residues in the CDR3. From germline, CDR1 is MNHEY and CDR2 SMNVEV (reference sequence). V lost 4 bases and J lost 7; bases outside the gene matches: 14. CDR3 nucleotides: TGTGCCAGCAGTTCCCCCTCCGGGACAGGCCTTGTTGAAGCTTTCTTT. Translated, it gives CASSSPSGTGLVEAFF.

The genes are TRBV19 and TRBJ2-7; TRBD2 matches 12 bases. CDR1 and CDR2 from the germline V gene are LNHDA and SQIVND (reference sequence). This CDR3 comprises 17 residues. The junction had 8 bases not matched to a gene; V was cut back by 5 bases and J by 0 bases. The CDR3 sequence: CASSPRTSGAGSYEQYF. CDR3 nucleotides: TGTGCCAGTAGTCCACGGACTAGCGGGGCGGGCTCCTACGAGCAGTACTTC.

The chain is built from TRBV27 and TRBJ2-1; the match to TRBD2 covers 8 bases. Per the germline V gene, CDR1 is MNHEY and CDR2 is SMNVEV (reference sequence). The length of the CDR3 is 18 residues. Unmatched junction bases numbered 9, after V lost 2 bases and J lost 0 bases. The CDR3 here is CASSLNAAGGLSYNEQFF. The DNA of the CDR3 is TGTGCCAGCAGTTTAAACGCCGCGGGAGGACTCTCCTACAATGAGCAGTTCTTC.

As DNA, the CDR3 is TGTGCCAGCAGTCCAGACAGTACCTACGAGCAGTACTTC. This codes for CASSPDSTYEQYF. V usage is TRBV12-3 or TRBV12-4 and J usage is TRBJ2-7; possibly TRBD1 for D (5 bases). The CDR3 has 13 amino acids. The V end lost 5 bases, the J end lost 2 bases, and 10 bases lay between the germline ends.

Regarding this clone: The junction departs from germline at one end; a sequencing error may be responsible. This rearrangement joins TRBV27 to TRBJ1-1; D might be TRBD1 (5 bases). The CDR3 has 13 residues. Germline V gene lookup returns CDR1 MNHEY and CDR2 SMNVEV (reference sequence). CDR3 amino acids: CASSRGMNTEAFF. CDR3 nucleotide sequence: TGTGCCAGCAGTAGGGGCATGAACACTGAGGCTTTCTTT.

The CDR3 sequence: CASSPPLRGTREQYF. The CDR3 region has the DNA TGTGCCAGCTCACCACCGCTCAGGGGGACGCGGGAGCAGTACTTC. The genes are TRBV18 and TRBJ2-7; 7 nucleotides line up with TRBD1. CDR3 length equals 15 residues. The trim removed 0 bases at V and 7 bases at J, leaving 9 bases unmatched. CDR1 is KGHSH and CDR2 is LQKENI in the germline V gene.

V usage is TRBV7-6 and J usage is TRBJ2-1; D perhaps matches TRBD2 (7 bases). V was trimmed by 4 bases and J by 6 bases, leaving 16 bases between them. The CDR3 runs to 15 residues. Germline-derived CDR1 and CDR2 are SGHVS and FNYEAQ. This CDR3 is CASSYRGAGVNEQFF. The DNA of the CDR3 is TGTGCCAGCAGCTACCGGGGGGCGGGAGTCAATGAGCAGTTCTTC.

The chain employs TRBV7-8 and TRBJ1-4, with D possibly TRBD1 on 6 matching bases. Germline values: CDR1 SGHVS, CDR2 FQNEAQ. This CDR3 region has 13 residues. Trimming shortened V by 9 bases and J by 4 bases, and 12 bases separated the two germline ends. Here the CDR3 reads CASQTGFNEKLFF. In nucleotides, the CDR3 is TGTGCCAGTCAAACAGGGTTTAATGAAAAACTGTTTTTT. The full variable domain, rest sourced from reference TRBV7-8 and TRBJ1-4, is GAGVSQSPRYKVAKRGQDVALRCDPISGHVSLFWYQQALGQGPEFLTYFQNEAQLDKSGLPSDRFFAERPEGSVSTLKIQRTQQEDSAVYLCASQTGFNEKLFFGSGTQLSVL.

This clone has just a few counts. The gene calls are TRBV6-5 and TRBJ1-1; 10 nucleotides align to TRBD1. The ends lost 4 bases at V and 5 bases at J; junction bases unmatched: 7. The germline CDR1 and CDR2 sequences are MNHEY and SVGAGI. The length of the CDR3 is 15 residues. DNA for the CDR3: TGTGCCAGCAGTTCTTGGACAGGGGGAGTTACTGAAGCTTTCTTT. It yields the protein CASSSWTGGVTEAFF.

The chain is built from TRBV3-1 (or the pseudogene TRBV3-2) and TRBJ2-7; 9 nucleotides line up with TRBD2. The V gene end was trimmed by 4 bases and the J gene end by 4 bases; junction bases not matched to a gene: 17. The length of the CDR3 is 18 residues. The germline V gene has CDR1 LGHDT and CDR2 YNNKEL (reference sequence). The CDR3 DNA reads as TGTGCCAGCAGCCCACACCTTGGGCGGGAGGGCCGATTGTACGAGCAGTACTTC. It yields the protein CASSPHLGREGRLYEQYF.

The CDR3 sequence is CASSLGGPGQETQYF. DNA of the CDR3: TGCGCCAGCAGCTTGGGAGGCCCCGGCCAAGAGACCCAGTACTTC. The gene calls are TRBV5-1 and TRBJ2-5; D unresolved. The CDR3 has 15 amino acids. Germline V CDR1 and CDR2: SGHRS, YFSETQ. V lost 0 bases, J lost 1 base, and 10 bases lay in between.